This T cell receptor beta chain was found in a study of T cell repertoires in cytomegalovirus infection. Across the whole study: CMV infection together with matching HLA type was indicated by public TCR beta signatures.

J lost 1 base, V lost 4 bases, and 4 bases had no gene match. Germline CDR1 is LNHDA and CDR2 is SQIVND (reference sequence). The length of the CDR3 is 16 residues. MiXCR was run by TCRdb on the reads, yielding one entry per CDR3 protein. The sample lists 490,000 or so distinct CDR3 sequences; 10% to 12% were seen once. With respect to this clonotype: Its matching antigen is unknown.

General study points: Summed public TCR beta family frequency identified CMV carriers bearing the relevant HLA. HLA-C-restricted CMV-specific TCR beta clonotypes prevailed in the ex vivo response.

Source material: PBMCs. The receptor's source is a human donor in good health (CMV status not recorded). Some clones in this sample may be carry-over from other donors' samples. This rearrangement joins TRBV19 to TRBJ1-4, with TRBD1 matching 9 bases. The CDR3 DNA sequence: TGTGCCAGTAGTACCGGGACAGGGATAACTAATGAAAAACTGTTTTTT. This encodes CASSTGTGITNEKLFF.